Below are 25 T cell receptor beta chains sequenced from a single sample in a study of blood T cells in healthy people across ages (dated by TCRdb to between 2014 and 2017). The library came from 5' RACE. TCRdb records Illumina HiSeq 2500 as the sequencer. A second PCR of about 6 to 12 cycles was run with a J-beta primer mix and a sample-barcoded 5' primer. TCRdb itself trimmed the public reads at Q25 with fastp, ran MiXCR and retained productive beta chains. Every distinct CDR3 protein forms one entry, paired with its most common genes and DNA. Across this sample there are some 1.6 million distinct CDR3 sequences, with 30% to 35% seen only once. The leading ten clones occupy 11% of the sample. What was sequenced was blood. All receptors derive from a woman younger than 45 in good health.

With respect to this clonotype: One end of the junction does not line up with germline, which may come from a read error. The J gene is TRBJ2-7, the V gene TRBV11-2; D might be TRBD2 (6 bases). This CDR3 contains 12 residues. The germline V gene encodes CDR1 SGHAT and CDR2 FQNNGV. This CDR3 is CGSSLGGAEQYF. The CDR3 DNA sequence: TGTGGCAGCAGCTTAGGAGGGGCCGAGCAGTACTTC.

V is TRBV9 and J is TRBJ2-3; D may be TRBD1 or TRBD2 (6 bases each). Trimming removed 3 bases from V and 1 base from J, with 18 bases in between. Germline V gives CDR1 SGDLS, CDR2 YYNGEE. This CDR3 spans 17 amino acids. The CDR3 DNA reads as TGTGCCAGCAGCGCGTCACTAGCAGGGGTCGGCACAGATACGCAGTATTTT. Translating gives CASSASLAGVGTDTQYF.

The V call is TRBV3-1, the J call TRBJ1-2; no clear D gene. Germline V CDR1 and CDR2: LGHDT, YNNKEL (reference sequence). The CDR3 length is 17 residues. The germline V and J ends were trimmed by 4 bases and 3 bases, with 21 bases remaining between them. The CDR3 protein is CASSLLYISGDYYGYTF. The CDR3 coding sequence is TGTGCCAGCAGCCTTCTATATATTTCGGGAGATTACTATGGCTACACCTTC.

The chain recombines TRBV15 with TRBJ2-3; D may be TRBD1 or TRBD2 (6 bases each). V lost 3 bases to trimming and J lost 5 bases, with 12 bases between them. Germline CDR1 and CDR2: LNHNV and YYDKDF (reference sequence). This CDR3 comprises 14 residues. CDR3 in amino acids: CATSSGGGGDTQYF. The CDR3 nucleotides read TGTGCCACCAGCAGCGGCGGAGGGGGAGATACGCAGTATTTT.

The chain couples TRBV2 to TRBJ2-1, with D perhaps TRBD1 or TRBD2 (6 bases each). The CDR3 consists of 13 residues. Trimming cost V 4 bases and J 8 bases, with 12 bases left between them. Germline loops: CDR1 SNHLY, CDR2 FYNNEI. CDR3 sequence: CASSGLGGYEQFF. As DNA, the CDR3 is TGTGCCAGCAGTGGGTTGGGGGGCTATGAGCAGTTCTTC.

The chain couples TRBV20-1 to TRBJ2-3; 10 nucleotides align to TRBD2. Germline values: CDR1 DFQATT, CDR2 SNEGSKA (reference sequence). V lost 6 bases to trimming and J lost 4 bases; unmatched junction nucleotides: 10. The CDR3 runs 15 residues. This chain's CDR3 is CSAPNSGRKADTQYF. CDR3 DNA sequence: TGCAGTGCCCCCAATAGCGGGAGGAAAGCAGATACGCAGTATTTT.

V and J are TRBV29-1 and TRBJ1-1; D might be TRBD1 (5 bases). This CDR3 is built from 11 residues. CDR1 is SQVTM and CDR2 is ANQGSEA in the germline V gene. Deletions cut 6 bases from V and 8 bases from J, with 13 bases between. The DNA for the CDR3 is TGCAGCGTAGGCTATGACAGAGAAGCTTTCTTT. Amino acids: CSVGYDREAFF. The full variable domain, its missing parts supplied by reference TRBV29-1 and TRBJ1-1, is SAVISQKPSRDICQRGTSLTIQCQVDSQVTMMFWYRQQPGQSLTLIATANQGSEATYESGFVIDKFPISRPNLTFSTLTVSNMSPEDSSIYLCSVGYDREAFFGQGTRLTVV.

This clonotype was observed a few times. This chain joins TRBV7-2 and TRBJ1-5; D is unresolved. The CDR3 is made up of 14 amino acids. Germline CDR1 is SGHTA and CDR2 is FQGNSA. V was trimmed by 5 bases and J by 5 bases, leaving 13 bases between them. CDR3 amino acids: CASSRLLKDQPQHF. The CDR3 coding sequence is TGTGCCAGCAGCCGCTTGCTTAAGGATCAGCCCCAGCATTTT.

This clonotype has a count of ten or more. V is TRBV7-9 and J is TRBJ1-4; no reliable D call. Germline-derived CDR1 and CDR2 are SEHNR and FQNEAQ (reference sequence). The CDR3 runs to 14 residues. With 5 bases removed from V and 6 bases from J, the gap between germline ends came to 13 bases. The CDR3 region is CASSTAKYDEKLFF. DNA for the CDR3: TGTGCCAGCAGCACGGCTAAATACGATGAAAAACTGTTTTTT. Using reference TRBV7-9 and TRBJ1-4 for the parts outside the CDR3, the full variable domain is DTGVSQNPRHKITKRGQNVTFRCDPISEHNRLYWYRQTLGQGPEFLTYFQNEAQLEKSRLLSDRFSAERPKGSFSTLEIQRTEQGDSAMYLCASSTAKYDEKLFFGSGTQLSVL.

The gene calls are TRBV18 and TRBJ2-7; no clear D gene. The CDR3 is made up of 13 amino acids. The germline V gene encodes CDR1 KGHSH and CDR2 LQKENI. V lost 2 bases and J 3 bases, leaving 8 bases between the germline ends. Written as DNA, the CDR3 is TGTGCCAGCTCACCAAGAGAGCGCTACGAGCAGTACTTC. Its protein product is CASSPRERYEQYF.

The V and J genes are TRBV4-2 and TRBJ1-2; maybe TRBD1 (5 bases). The CDR3 contains 15 residues. Germline CDR1 LGHNA, CDR2 YNFKEQ. V was shortened by 0 bases and J by 2 bases, with 10 bases between the two germline ends. CDR3 in amino acids: CASSQEIQENYGYTF. CDR3 DNA sequence: TGTGCCAGCAGCCAAGAGATACAGGAAAACTATGGCTACACCTTC.

CDR3 bases: TGTGCCAGCAGTTCCGGGACAGCCTTTAGCAATCAGCCCCAGCATTTT. It codes for CASSSGTAFSNQPQHF. This chain uses TRBV12-3 or TRBV12-4 with TRBJ1-5, with 7 bases identical to TRBD1. The CDR3 sequence is 16 residues long. V was clipped by 4 bases and J by 0 bases; unmatched bases: 6.

With respect to this clonotype: An end of the junction differs from the germline gene, which may be a read error. CDR3 loop: CASSHRTSGSVADMQYF. The DNA for the CDR3 is TGCGCCAGCAGCCACCGGACTAGCGGGAGTGTAGCAGATATGCAGTATTTT. V and J are TRBV4-1 and TRBJ2-3; 13 bases are shared with TRBD2. This CDR3 spans 17 amino acids. Germline values: CDR1 MGHRA, CDR2 YSYEKL.

The chain combines TRBV11-2 with TRBJ2-5; TRBD2 might be the D (5 bases). The CDR3 is 15 amino acids. The V gene lost 5 bases and the J gene lost 4 bases, with 17 bases spanning the gap. Germline values: CDR1 SGHAT, CDR2 FQNNGV. The CDR3 bases are TGTGCCAGCAGCCTGGTTGCGTATGCGGGAGAGACCCAGTACTTC. Its translation: CASSLVAYAGETQYF.

This clonotype has more than one count but fewer than ten. The chain recombines TRBV20-1 with TRBJ1-5; TRBD1 agrees at 8 bases. V shed 0 bases and J 6 bases; nucleotides not matched to a gene: 7. Germline loops: CDR1 DFQATT, CDR2 SNEGSKA (reference sequence). This CDR3 contains 15 residues. CDR3 residues: CSARDGQGAGQPQHF. CDR3 DNA sequence: TGCAGTGCTAGAGATGGGCAGGGGGCGGGTCAGCCCCAGCATTTT.

This rearrangement joins TRBV28 to TRBJ2-1; D possibly corresponds to TRBD1 (8 bases). Trimming took off 9 bases at V and 2 bases at J, with 17 bases between the two ends. The CDR3 totals 15 residues. CDR1 and CDR2 (germline): MDHEN, SYDVKM. DNA of the CDR3: TGTGCCAGTCAGGGGGCCACTAGCGCCTACAATGAGCAGTTCTTC. Amino acid sequence: CASQGATSAYNEQFF.

The chain joins TRBV20-1 to TRBJ2-1; 10 nucleotides match TRBD2. With V trimmed by 0 bases and J by 10 bases, 9 bases remained unmatched. The CDR3 sequence is 15 residues long. CDR1 is DFQATT and CDR2 is SNEGSKA in the germline V gene (reference sequence). CDR3 sequence: CSAREILAGEREQFF. The CDR3 DNA reads TGCAGTGCTAGAGAAATCCTAGCGGGAGAGCGCGAGCAGTTCTTC.

This clonotype was counted between two and nine times. The rearrangement joins TRBV29-1 to TRBJ2-7; weak D call: TRBD1 (6 bases). The CDR3 has 13 amino acids. The germline CDR1 and CDR2 sequences are SQVTM and ANQGSEA. Between the trimmed V and J ends, which lost 7 bases and 0 bases, there was a span of 13 bases. CDR3 in DNA: TGCAGCGGTACACAGGGCCTCTCCTACGAGCAGTACTTC. As protein: CSGTQGLSYEQYF.

The V call is TRBV6-1, the J call TRBJ1-5; the D is unclear. V was cut by 7 bases and J by 3 bases, with 19 bases left in between. Germline V CDR1 and CDR2: MNHNS, SASEGT. The CDR3 has 16 amino acids. CDR3 in amino acids: CASTPNGRPINQPQHF. The CDR3 DNA reads as TGTGCCAGCACCCCCAACGGACGTCCTATCAATCAGCCCCAGCATTTT.

This clonotype was found many times. The chain couples TRBV4-1 to TRBJ2-7; 9 nucleotides line up with TRBD1. The CDR3 has 15 amino acids. V lost 4 bases to trimming and J lost 7 bases; unmatched junction nucleotides: 11. The germline V gene encodes CDR1 MGHRA and CDR2 YSYEKL. The CDR3 coding sequence is TGCGCCAGCAGCCGAGAGACAGGGGGTGGTTGGGAGCAGTACTTC. Translating gives CASSRETGGGWEQYF.

Only a few counts were recorded for this clonotype. V gene TRBV10-2 combines with J gene TRBJ2-1; TRBD2 matches 7 bases. Germline assignment: CDR1 WSHSY and CDR2 SAAADI. The V and J ends lost 2 bases and 3 bases, in that order; junction bases with no gene match: 1. CDR3 length: 14 amino acids. This chain's CDR3 is CASSEAGDYNEQFF. The CDR3 DNA reads TGCGCCAGCAGTGAGGCGGGGGACTACAATGAGCAGTTCTTC.

This clonotype has a single count. One junction end disagrees with the germline gene, perhaps due to a read error. The chain is built from TRBV12-3 or TRBV12-4 and TRBJ2-5; D not certain. The CDR3 is made up of 14 amino acids. CDR3 amino acids: CASSLAAGQETRYF. The CDR3 DNA reads as TGTGCCAGCAGTTTAGCGGCTGGTCAAGAGACCCGGTACTTC.

This clonotype was seen many times. V usage is TRBV15 and J usage is TRBJ2-5; a possible D gene is TRBD2 (6 bases). Germline lookup yields CDR1 LNHNV and CDR2 YYDKDF (reference sequence). The CDR3 totals 15 residues. The germline V and J ends were trimmed by 5 bases and 5 bases, with 18 bases remaining between them. The CDR3 bases are TGTGCCACCAGCTTTGGGGAGACGGAGGGTGAGACCCAGTACTTC. Translation: CATSFGETEGETQYF.

The sample holds many counts of this clonotype. The chain links TRBV13 to TRBJ1-1; D gene ambiguous. Looked up from germline, CDR1 is PRHDT and CDR2 is FYEKMQ (reference sequence). This CDR3 region has 11 residues. Trimming took off 5 bases at V and 4 bases at J, with 5 bases between the two ends. In nucleotides, the CDR3 is TGTGCCAGCAGCCCTAGCACTGAAGCTTTCTTT. This sequence encodes CASSPSTEAFF.

V is TRBV2 and J is TRBJ2-5; D is unresolved. This CDR3 has 16 amino acids. Germline V CDR1 and CDR2: SNHLY, FYNNEI. V lost 2 bases and J lost 1, with 14 bases in between. CDR3 sequence: CASSETLVWGQETQYF. CDR3 DNA: TGTGCCAGCAGTGAAACCCTAGTTTGGGGCCAAGAGACCCAGTACTTC.